The T cell receptor (beta chain) described here comes from a study of beta chain features in type 1 diabetes (dated by TCRdb to the late 2010s). Regarding the research as a whole: Mean age, gender distribution, total cell number and subset yield did not differ between patients and healthy donors. Across all samples, almost 110 million sorted cells were examined, and cell number per subset correlated strongly with RNA yield. Whereas all 30 or so donors provided naive and central memory subsets, regulatory and stem cell-like memory subsets were isolated from just 8 patients and roughly 8 healthy donors. The study compared the TCRB repertoires of sorted circulating CD4+ T cell subsets in recently diagnosed type 1 diabetes patients with those in matched healthy donors.

Overall study outcomes, separate from this receptor: PCR might favor shorter templates, but patient and control samples were amplified and corrected together, so any skew would affect both groups equally. Naive, central memory and regulatory TCRB repertoires appeared more similar among patients than among healthy donors. Only small numbers of individuals were included in the HLA sub-analyses, which left unresolved whether HLA type had any influence on TCRB rearrangement. Because cDNA was sequenced instead of genomic DNA, activated cells with high expression could be over-represented, although the groups did not differ in activation or CD3 levels. Fewer insertions and more nucleotide deletions at VDJ recombination sites were observed in patients with type 1 diabetes, implying thymic rearrangement abnormalities. A moderate but significant shortening of TCRB CDR3 length was observed in type 1 diabetes patients in all four CD4+ subsets.

From each donor, a single peripheral blood sample of approximately 110 mL on average was drawn into heparinised tubes. Using a panel that included CD45RO, CCR7, CD25, CD127, CD95 and CD27, naive, central memory, regulatory and stem cell-like memory CD4+ T cells were sorted on a BD FACSAria II. All sorted populations exceeded 95% purity. PBMCs were separated immediately by Lymphoprep density gradient centrifugation and were stained directly, without being cultured. To minimize batch effects, samples were stained and sorted in pairs, one healthy donor with one patient per experiment. V lost 0 bases and J lost 4 bases; the stretch between them is 11 bases long. CDR1 and CDR2 were assigned from the germline V gene (reference sequence) as SGHKS and YYEKEE. Taken from cysteine to phenylalanine, the CDR3 has 15 residues. Of all the DNA, just the CDR3 is kept, 45 bases in frame from base 1. The entire isolated RNA was reverse transcribed using the High Capacity cDNA Reverse Transcription Kit, and thus expressed TCRB transcripts were sequenced. Naive, central memory and regulatory T cell samples underwent deep immunoSEQ sequencing, averaging about 3.57 million total reads per sample. Sorted cells were lysed in RLT buffer, and RNA was extracted using DNase-treated RNeasy Micro or Mini kits according to cell number. To prevent cross-contamination, every cell subset was processed on its own, while patient and healthy donor samples were processed together. The immunoSEQ multiplex PCR was used to amplify TCRB sequences from cDNA, generating 87-bp fragments that spanned the CDR3 region. Sequencing of the amplicons was done on the Illumina HiSeq platform. In the paper's pipeline: PCR bias was computationally corrected using synthetic template baselines, reads within Hamming distance 2 were collapsed, and singletons that could not be merged were discarded. By aligning reads against IMGT, V, D and J genes, CDR3 length, and insertions or deletions at six rearrangement sites were assigned. Clonotype counts were normalized to sorted cell number within each subset before computing true diversity and Gini coefficients with the tcR R package. Repertoire sharing was quantified using the overlap coefficient calculated on TCRB nucleotide sequences. The table was pulled from immuneACCESS by TCRdb, which kept in-frame rearrangements only. Such tables lose some clones; where checked, under half of the loss comes from unresolved V genes, and the rest has no known cause. That table supplies the V and J calls and clone size; D and trimming were determined from the DNA. Within this sample are 200,000 to 250,000 clones, with 27% of them counted one time only. The ten largest clones capture approximately 4% of the sample.

This clone was recorded a few times. Its antigen remains unidentified. Per-base quality was not reported, and no clone a single base away is much larger than it. The chain is assembled from TRBV5-5 and TRBJ2-1, and TRBD2 may be the D gene, going by 6 matching bases. This TCR was recovered from a man aged 30 to 39 in good health. Sequenced material: central memory CD4+ T cells from blood. In nucleotides, the sequence is TGTGCCAGCAGCTTGGTGGAGGGCCAGTACAATGAGCAGTTCTTC. This yields the protein CASSLVEGQYNEQFF.